The rows below give T cell receptor beta chains drawn from one sample of a study of response to subunit inactivated influenza vaccine. TCRdb re-called the RT-PCR reads through MiXCR, storing one row per CDR3 protein. Of about 650,000 distinct CDR3 sequences in the sample, 12% to 15% were seen once. Specimen: PBMCs from blood, collected less than 15 days before vaccination. All receptors come from a man aged 45-60 years who received an inactivated influenza vaccine. Each CDR3 is given with its conserved first and last residue. A D gene is named only where the DNA matches it firmly. A row's size may be missing; if present it is once, few, many or a size class.

>16|TRBJ2-1|TRBV6-5|NA|NA
TGTGCCAGCAGTTACCTCTGGAATTTCGCGGACAATGAGCAGTTCTTC
CASSYLWNFADNEQFF
>15|TRBJ1-1|TRBV5-5|NA|NA
TGTGCCAGCAGCTTGATGCAGGGGCTCGACACTGAAGCTTTCTTT
CASSLMQGLDTEAFF
>16|TRBJ1-4|TRBV7-9|few|NA
TGTGCCAGCAGCAATGAAGGGGCACCGGCTAGGGTGGAACTGTTTTTT
CASSNEGAPARVELFF
>18|TRBJ2-5|TRBV6-1|many|TRBD2
TGTGCCAGCAGTGAAGCGCTAGGGACTAGCGCAGCCGGGGGGACCCAGTACTTC
CASSEALGTSAAGGTQYF
>15|TRBJ1-2|TRBV9|NA|TRBD1
TGTGCCAGCAGCGCCGGACAGGGGGCGGGCTATGGCTACACCTTC
CASSAGQGAGYGYTF
>14|TRBJ2-1|TRBV7-2|few|NA
TGTGCCAGCACCGTCCCCACTCGCTACAATGAGCAGTTCTTC
CASTVPTRYNEQFF
>13|TRBJ1-1|TRBV7-2|NA|NA
TGTGCCAGCAGCTCGTGGTGGAACACTGAAGCTTTCTTT
CASSSWWNTEAFF
>14|TRBJ2-5|TRBV2|few|TRBD1
TGTGCCAGCAGGGCCCCCACAGGGGGAGAGACCCAGTACTTC
CASRAPTGGETQYF
>15|TRBJ2-1|TRBV2|NA|NA
TGTGCCAGCAGTCCTCACGGGACGTCATACAATGAGCAGTTCTTC
CASSPHGTSYNEQFF
>12|TRBJ1-2|TRBV5-6|few|NA
TGTGCCAGCACCGGGGACGGTTATGGCTACACCTTC
CASTGDGYGYTF
>13|TRBJ1-6|TRBV7-2|NA|NA
TGTGCCAGCAGCCTTATGTTCAATTCACCCCTCCACTTT
CASSLMFNSPLHF
>17|TRBJ2-2|TRBV5-8|few|NA
TGTGCCAGCAGCTTAATATTTACGGGAGATAACACCGGGGAGCTGTTTTTT
CASSLIFTGDNTGELFF
>15|TRBJ2-1|TRBV27|NA|TRBD2
TGTTCCAGCAGTTCAGGGACTAGCGGGGCTAATGAGCAGTTCTTC
CSSSSGTSGANEQFF
>15|TRBJ2-3|TRBV29-1|NA|NA
TGCAGCGTTGTGAAAGGACGGACCCGGGCAGATACGCAGTATTTT
CSVVKGRTRADTQYF
>15|TRBJ2-7|TRBV5-6|NA|TRBD1
TGTGCCAGCAGCTCAGTGGACAGGGCCCCCTACGAGCAGTACTTC
CASSSVDRAPYEQYF
>16|TRBJ2-5|TRBV5-1|many|NA
TGCGCCAGCAGCTTGGATCCGACAGTCAAGGGAGAGACCCAGTACTTC
CASSLDPTVKGETQYF
>13|TRBJ2-2|TRBV6-5|NA|NA
TGTGCCAGCAGTTACACAGCCACCGGGGAGCTGTTTTTT
CASSYTATGELFF
>14|TRBJ2-7|TRBV29-1|many|NA
TGCAGCGTTCGTTCCGGCAGAGAGCTTTACGAGCAGTACTTC
CSVRSGRELYEQYF
>14|TRBJ1-2|TRBV29-1|few|TRBD1
TGCAGCGCTGCGGACAGGGGGCGCAGATATGGCTACACCTTC
CSAADRGRRYGYTF
>11|TRBJ1-2|TRBV27|NA|NA
TGTGCCACCAGGACAGCGTATGGCTACACCTTC
CATRTAYGYTF
>13|TRBJ1-2|TRBV12-3/TRBV12-4|NA|NA
TGTGCCAGCAGCAGTTCCCCTAACTATGGCTACACCTTC
CASSSSPNYGYTF
>14|TRBJ2-2|TRBV15|NA|NA
TGTGCCACCAGCAGACTAGGACTACCCGGGGAGCTGTTTTTT
CATSRLGLPGELFF
>12|TRBJ2-1|TRBV6-5|few|TRBD2
TGTGCCAGCAGGGTAGCGGGAGGTCGGCAGTTCTTC
CASRVAGGRQFF
>13|TRBJ2-5|TRBV7-8|many|NA
TGTGCCAGCAGCCAGGAGTTTCGCGAGACCCAGTACTTC
CASSQEFRETQYF
>11|TRBJ1-1|TRBV29-1|NA|NA
TGCAGCGTTCTGATGAACACTGAAGCTTTCTTT
CSVLMNTEAFF
>14|TRBJ2-5|TRBV20-1|NA|NA
TGCAGTGCTAGGTCTGGGGGCCGGCGCGAGACCCAGTACTTC
CSARSGGRRETQYF
>13|TRBJ1-3|TRBV4-1|few|NA
TGCGCCAGCAGCCAAGAAAATGGAAACACCATATATTTT
CASSQENGNTIYF
>15|TRBJ2-7|TRBV7-2|many|TRBD1
TGTGCCAGCAGCCCGACAGGGGGAAGCTCCTACGAGCAGTACTTC
CASSPTGGSSYEQYF
>15|TRBJ2-5|TRBV7-8|NA|NA
TGTGCCAGCAGCCCCGGTGGGGAGCTGAGAGAGACCCAGTACTTC
CASSPGGELRETQYF
>15|TRBJ2-1|TRBV7-7|few|TRBD1
TGTGCCAGCAGCTTAGACGGGACAGGGTTCTCCGAGCAGTTCTTC
CASSLDGTGFSEQFF
>13|TRBJ2-2|TRBV7-2|NA|NA
TGTGCCAGCAGCTACGGGTGGACCGGGGAGCTGTTTTTT
CASSYGWTGELFF
>19|TRBJ2-1|TRBV20-1|NA|TRBD2
TGCAGTGCTAGTTTCTCCGGGACTAGCGGGGGGGTAAAGTCCGGTGAGCAGTTCTTC
CSASFSGTSGGVKSGEQFF
>15|TRBJ2-1|TRBV27|few|TRBD2
TGTGCCAGCAGTCACGGGACTAGCGGGGTAAATGAGCAGTTCTTC
CASSHGTSGVNEQFF
>15|TRBJ1-6|TRBV11-2|few|NA
TGTGCCAGCAGCTTAGGGGGCACCTATAATTCACCCCTCCACTTT
CASSLGGTYNSPLHF
>15|TRBJ1-2|TRBV7-8|few|NA
TGTGCCAGCAGCTTAGCAGGACGGGATCACGATGGCTACACCTTC
CASSLAGRDHDGYTF
>15|TRBJ2-1|TRBV12-3/TRBV12-4|NA|TRBD1
TGTGCCAGCAGTTTAATCGACAGGGGAAACGATGAGCAGTTCTTC
CASSLIDRGNDEQFF